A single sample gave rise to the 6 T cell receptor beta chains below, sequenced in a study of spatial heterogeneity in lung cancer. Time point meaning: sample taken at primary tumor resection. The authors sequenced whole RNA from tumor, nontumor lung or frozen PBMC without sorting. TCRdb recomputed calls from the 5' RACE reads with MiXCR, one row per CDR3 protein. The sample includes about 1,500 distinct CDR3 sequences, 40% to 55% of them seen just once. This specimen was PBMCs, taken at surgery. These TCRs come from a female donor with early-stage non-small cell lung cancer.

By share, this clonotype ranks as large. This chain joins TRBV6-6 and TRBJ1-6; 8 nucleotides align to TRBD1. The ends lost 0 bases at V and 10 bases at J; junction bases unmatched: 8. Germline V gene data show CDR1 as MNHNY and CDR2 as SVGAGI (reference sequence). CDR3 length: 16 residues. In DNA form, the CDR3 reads TGTGCCAGCAGTTACTCCCCCGGACAGGGTGGATCACCCCTCCACTTT. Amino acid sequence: CASSYSPGQGGSPLHF.

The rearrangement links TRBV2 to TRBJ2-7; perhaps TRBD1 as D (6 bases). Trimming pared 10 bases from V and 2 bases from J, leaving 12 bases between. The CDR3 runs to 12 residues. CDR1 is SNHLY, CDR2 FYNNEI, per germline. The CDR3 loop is CATGTWTYEQYF. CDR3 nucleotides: TGTGCCACCGGGACATGGACCTACGAGCAGTACTTC.

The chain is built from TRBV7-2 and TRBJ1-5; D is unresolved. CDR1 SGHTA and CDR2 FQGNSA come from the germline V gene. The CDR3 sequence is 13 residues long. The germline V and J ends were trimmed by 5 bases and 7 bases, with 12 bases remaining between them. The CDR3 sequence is CASSPEVGQPQHF. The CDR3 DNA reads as TGTGCCAGCAGCCCTGAGGTCGGCCAGCCCCAGCATTTT.

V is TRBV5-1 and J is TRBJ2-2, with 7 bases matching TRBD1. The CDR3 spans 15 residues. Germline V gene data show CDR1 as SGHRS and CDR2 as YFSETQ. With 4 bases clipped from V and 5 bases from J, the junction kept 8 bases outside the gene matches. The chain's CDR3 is CASSKGDSGTGELFF. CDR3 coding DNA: TGCGCCAGCAGCAAGGGGGACAGCGGAACCGGGGAGCTGTTTTTT.

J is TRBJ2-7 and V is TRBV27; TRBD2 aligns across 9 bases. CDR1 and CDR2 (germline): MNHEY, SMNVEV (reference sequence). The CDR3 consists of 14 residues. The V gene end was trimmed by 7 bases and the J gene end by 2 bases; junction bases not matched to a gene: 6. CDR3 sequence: CASNSGGPAYEQYF. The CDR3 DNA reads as TGTGCCAGCAATAGCGGGGGCCCTGCCTACGAGCAGTACTTC.

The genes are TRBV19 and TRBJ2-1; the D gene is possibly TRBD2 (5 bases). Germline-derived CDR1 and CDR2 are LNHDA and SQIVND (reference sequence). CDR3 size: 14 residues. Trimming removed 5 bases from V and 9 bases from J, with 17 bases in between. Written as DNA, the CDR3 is TGTGCCAGTAGTGTGACTCAAATCCGGGGTGAGCAGTTCTTC. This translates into CASSVTQIRGEQFF.